The 32 T cell receptor beta chains presented below share a single source sample, sequenced in a study of cytomegalovirus exposure and HLA in healthy donors. PCR employed 60 Vbeta and 13 Jbeta primers. Produced via immunoSEQ multiplex PCR; TCRdb's table is partial and in-frame only. Here the sample spans about 110,000 clones, around three quarters being singletons. Material: PBMCs. All receptors come from a woman between 40 and 50 years old in good health and CMV-seronegative.

This clone came up a few times. The rearrangement uses TRBV19 and TRBJ2-2; D is undetermined. The ends were cut back, 6 bases at V and 2 bases at J, with 7 bases in the middle. The CDR3 runs 13 residues. Germline V gene sequence: CDR1 LNHDA, CDR2 SQIVND (reference sequence). DNA of the CDR3: TGTGCCAGTAGCGGAGTAAACACCGGGGAGCTGTTTTTT. Encoded protein: CASSGVNTGELFF.

The rearrangement uses TRBV5-1 and TRBJ2-2, with 10 bases that match TRBD1. Germline V gene lookup returns CDR1 SGHRS and CDR2 YFSETQ. The CDR3 loop spans 16 amino acids. Trimming took 0 bases from V and 3 from J; bases not matched to a gene: 2. CDR3 DNA sequence: TGCGCCAGCAGCTTGGCCGGGACAGGGGACACCGGGGAGCTGTTTTTT. The encoded protein is CASSLAGTGDTGELFF.

This rearrangement joins TRBV28 to TRBJ1-5; 8 bases map to TRBD1. The germline V gene has CDR1 MDHEN and CDR2 SYDVKM. The CDR3 runs to 17 residues. V lost 5 bases, J lost 5 bases, and 14 bases stayed unmatched. The CDR3 region is CASSRSGTGGGYQPQHF. In DNA, the CDR3 is TGTGCCAGCAGTAGATCCGGGACAGGTGGGGGTTATCAGCCCCAGCATTTT.

The rearrangement uses TRBV7-7 and TRBJ2-1, with D uncertain. V was cut by 2 bases and J by 6 bases, with 5 bases left in between. Germline CDR1 and CDR2: SSHAT and FNYEAQ (reference sequence). The CDR3 length is 12 residues. CDR3 sequence reads: CASSLCSNEQFF. The DNA for the CDR3 is TGTGCCAGCAGCTTATGCAGCAATGAGCAGTTCTTC.

This chain links TRBV5-5 with TRBJ1-1; D is unresolved. The CDR3 loop spans 12 amino acids. Trimming stripped 4 bases from V and 6 bases from J, with 10 bases between. CDR1 and CDR2 (germline): SGHKS, YYEKEE (reference sequence). In DNA, the CDR3 is TGTGCCAGCAGCCCCCTCGGGGCTGAAGCTTTCTTT. It is translated as CASSPLGAEAFF.

The chain has TRBV10-3 and TRBJ1-2; D is undetermined. The CDR3 runs to 13 residues. Trimming took off 2 bases at V and 4 bases at J, with 8 bases between the two ends. Germline values: CDR1 ENHRY, CDR2 SYGVKD. The CDR3 here is CAISEGSGYGYTF. DNA for the CDR3: TGTGCCATCAGTGAGGGGAGCGGCTATGGCTACACCTTC.

With regard to this clone: Other DNA sequences in this sample translate to the same CDR3. The chain uses TRBV19 and TRBJ1-1; the D is unclear. CDR1 is LNHDA and CDR2 is SQIVND in the germline V gene (reference sequence). This CDR3 contains 13 residues. The V and J ends lost 3 bases and 0 bases respectively, with 5 bases between them. The CDR3 loop reads CASSISVNTEAFF. CDR3 in DNA: TGTGCCAGTAGTATCTCAGTGAACACTGAAGCTTTCTTT. Together with reference TRBV19 and TRBJ1-1, the CDR3 gives the full variable domain: DGGITQSPKYLFRKEGQNVTLSCEQNLNHDAMYWYRQDPGQGLRLIYYSQIVNDFQKGDIAEGYSVSREKKESFPLTVTSAQKNPTAFYLCASSISVNTEAFFGQGTRLTVV.

V is TRBV2 and J is TRBJ2-3; 8 bases are a match to TRBD2. Per the germline V gene, CDR1 is SNHLY and CDR2 is FYNNEI. The junction had 6 bases not matched to a gene; V was cut back by 6 bases and J by 1 base. This CDR3 region has 15 residues. CDR3 in amino acids: CASRGFGRGTDTQYF. CDR3 nucleotide sequence: TGTGCCAGCAGAGGGTTCGGGAGGGGCACAGATACGCAGTATTTT.

The rearrangement uses TRBV19 and TRBJ1-5, with TRBD1 matching over 8 bases. The germline V gene encodes CDR1 LNHDA and CDR2 SQIVND (reference sequence). The CDR3 is 14 amino acids. J gave up 7 bases and V 4 bases, and 6 bases lay outside the gene matches. The CDR3 coding sequence is TGTGCCAGTAGTACAATGACAGGGGAACAGCCCCAGCATTTT. Translated: CASSTMTGEQPQHF.

The J gene is TRBJ2-1, the V gene TRBV19, with 7 nucleotides matching TRBD2. Germline-derived CDR1 and CDR2 are LNHDA and SQIVND (reference sequence). J gave up 0 bases and V 6 bases, and 8 bases lay outside the gene matches. The CDR3 consists of 16 residues. Written as DNA, the CDR3 is TGTGCCAGTAGCGGGGGAGGGCGGGCCTCCTACAATGAGCAGTTCTTC. It specifies CASSGGGRASYNEQFF.

This clone occurred once. The CDR3 region is CASRTLAGGPPRQYF. For the CDR3, the DNA is TGTGCCAGCAGGACCCTAGCGGGAGGGCCCCCGCGGCAGTACTTC. The chain employs TRBV27 and TRBJ2-7; 12 nucleotides agree with TRBD2. This CDR3 is built from 15 residues. J gave up 9 bases and V 6 bases, and 12 bases lay outside the gene matches. CDR1 MNHEY and CDR2 SMNVEV come from the germline V gene (reference sequence).

This chain joins TRBV6-6 and TRBJ1-3; D is possibly TRBD1 (5 bases). V was clipped by 5 bases and J by 0 bases, with 8 bases between them. The CDR3 is made up of 14 amino acids. Germline V gene data show CDR1 as MNHNY and CDR2 as SVGAGI (reference sequence). CDR3 sequence reads: CASSTGTSGNTIYF. The CDR3 DNA is TGTGCCAGCAGTACAGGTACCTCTGGAAACACCATATATTTT.

This sequence joins TRBV27 and TRBJ2-1, with 10 positions matching TRBD1. Looked up from germline, CDR1 is MNHEY and CDR2 is SMNVEV (reference sequence). With V trimmed by 5 bases and J by 6 bases, 7 bases remained unmatched. The CDR3 loop spans 15 amino acids. CDR3 sequence (DNA): TGTGCCAGCAGTCCGGGGACAGGGGTTGGCAATGAGCAGTTCTTC. It translates to CASSPGTGVGNEQFF.

For this clone: Other nucleotide sequences in the sample specify the same CDR3. The rearrangement links TRBV7-2 to TRBJ2-7, with 9 bases matching TRBD1. The CDR3 runs 14 residues. Losses at the gene ends were 1 base for V and 6 bases for J; bases not matched to a gene: 4. The germline gives CDR1 SGHTA, CDR2 FQGNSA. CDR3 in DNA: TGTGCCAGCAGCTTAGGGGGACAGGGACGCGAGCAGTACTTC. It encodes CASSLGGQGREQYF.

V is TRBV28 and J is TRBJ2-3, with 11 bases that match TRBD2. After removal of 6 bases from V and 5 bases from J, the junction contained 7 bases not matched to a gene. The CDR3 has 15 residues. Germline V gene lookup returns CDR1 MDHEN and CDR2 SYDVKM. CDR3 nucleotides: TGTGCCAGCAGCCCACTAGCGGGAGAGGTAGATACGCAGTATTTT. As protein: CASSPLAGEVDTQYF.

CDR3 loop: CASSQGRTSGGADTQYF. In nucleotides, the CDR3 is TGCGCCAGCAGCCAGGGGCGGACTAGCGGGGGGGCAGATACGCAGTATTTT. The V call is TRBV4-1, the J call TRBJ2-3; 15 nucleotides align to TRBD2. The germline gives CDR1 MGHRA, CDR2 YSYEKL. The CDR3 loop spans 17 amino acids. V lost 3 bases to trimming and J lost 4 bases; unmatched junction nucleotides: 5.

The chain couples TRBV5-4 to TRBJ2-1, with TRBD1 matching 7 bases. In germline, CDR1 is SGHNT, CDR2 YYREEE (reference sequence). This CDR3 is 15 amino acids long. V was pared by 0 bases and J by 8 bases, with 8 bases of the junction left unmatched. CDR3 residues: CASSLDRAQGDEQFF. In nucleotides, the CDR3 is TGTGCCAGCAGCTTGGACCGGGCCCAGGGGGATGAGCAGTTCTTC.

This clone occurred once. The chain employs TRBV4-3 and TRBJ1-4, with D possibly matching TRBD1 (6 bases). Germline values: CDR1 LGHNA, CDR2 YSLEER. This CDR3 has 16 amino acids. The V end was cut by 6 bases, the J end by 0 bases, with 14 bases between. CDR3 sequence reads: CASRDRNLATNEKLFF. Written as DNA, the CDR3 is TGCGCCAGCAGGGACAGAAACCTTGCAACTAATGAAAAACTGTTTTTT.

This chain links TRBV7-9 with TRBJ2-5, with D perhaps matching TRBD2 (6 bases). Germline V gene sequence: CDR1 SEHNR, CDR2 FQNEAQ (reference sequence). This CDR3 has 15 amino acids. The V gene lost 1 base and the J gene lost 3 bases, with 12 bases spanning the gap. In DNA form, the CDR3 reads TGTGCCAGCAGCTTAGGGGGGGACCAAGAAGAGACCCAGTACTTC. It is translated as CASSLGGDQEETQYF. Full variable domain (remainder filled in from reference TRBV7-9 and TRBJ2-5): DTGVSQNPRHKITKRGQNVTFRCDPISEHNRLYWYRQTLGQGPEFLTYFQNEAQLEKSRLLSDRFSAERPKGSFSTLEIQRTEQGDSAMYLCASSLGGDQEETQYFGPGTRLLVL.

J is TRBJ1-1 and V is TRBV28; D gene uncertain. Germline-derived CDR1 and CDR2 are MDHEN and SYDVKM. This CDR3 comprises 14 residues. V lost 8 bases and J lost 11, with 24 bases in between. For the CDR3, the DNA is TGTGCCAGCCTACGTTCCCCCGGGAAATTGGGGGCTTTCTTT. It is translated as CASLRSPGKLGAFF.

The chain carries TRBV30 and TRBJ2-1; perhaps D is TRBD1 or TRBD2 (6 bases each). The CDR3 runs to 16 residues. V was trimmed by 8 bases and J by 8 bases, leaving 28 bases between them. Germline V gives CDR1 GTSNPN, CDR2 SVGIG (reference sequence). Written as DNA, the CDR3 is TGTGCCCGGACTAAAAAAATGGGATCTGAGGGGGATGAGCAGTTCTTC. Its protein is CARTKKMGSEGDEQFF.

This clone has only a few counts. This chain uses TRBV30 with TRBJ1-3; 7 positions agree with TRBD1. V lost 0 bases and J lost 1; bases outside the gene matches: 3. The CDR3 runs 15 residues. The V gene's germline CDR1 is GTSNPN and CDR2 SVGIG (reference sequence). CDR3 sequence (DNA): TGTGCCTGGAGTGTACGGGACAGTTCTGGAAACACCATATATTTT. This encodes CAWSVRDSSGNTIYF.

The chain employs TRBV28 and TRBJ1-4, with TRBD1 identical over 9 bases. Germline V gene lookup returns CDR1 MDHEN and CDR2 SYDVKM. Trimming at V came to 1 base and at J to 6 bases, leaving 6 bases not matched to a gene. The CDR3 totals 16 residues. The CDR3 loop reads CASSLSGTGLYEKLFF. CDR3 nucleotide sequence: TGTGCCAGCAGTTTATCAGGGACAGGGCTATATGAAAAACTGTTTTTT.

This clone was counted once. The chain combines TRBV28 with TRBJ1-2; D is possibly TRBD1 (6 bases). Germline CDR1 is MDHEN and CDR2 is SYDVKM. The CDR3 consists of 17 residues. Trimming pared 5 bases from V and 5 bases from J, leaving 24 bases between. CDR3 loop: CASSLTSGGNQGYGYTF. CDR3 nucleotides: TGTGCCAGCAGTCTTACCTCGGGAGGAAATCAGGGGTATGGCTACACCTTC.

This rearrangement joins TRBV23-1 to TRBJ2-5; tentative D call: TRBD2 (6 bases). TRBV23-1 is noted as an ORF with a role that remains uncertain. The CDR3 totals 15 residues. Trimming left V 4 bases short and J 5 bases short, with 17 bases between. CDR3 nucleotide sequence: TGCGCCAGCAGTCGGAGGCCCCGGGAGTCGGAGACCCAGTACTTC. Translation: CASSRRPRESETQYF.

This clone has just a few counts. The chain recombines TRBV2 with TRBJ2-3; D ambiguous. The CDR3 contains 12 residues. CDR1 and CDR2 (germline): SNHLY, FYNNEI. The V and J ends lost 5 bases and 4 bases respectively, with 7 bases between them. CDR3 protein: CASSRVPDTQYF. CDR3 nucleotide sequence: TGTGCCAGCAGTCGGGTCCCAGATACGCAGTATTTT. The full variable domain, rest sourced from reference TRBV2 and TRBJ2-3, is EPEVTQTPSHQVTQMGQEVILRCVPISNHLYFYWYRQILGQKVEFLVSFYNNEISEKSEIFDDQFSVERPDGSNFTLKIRSTKLEDSAMYFCASSRVPDTQYFGPGTRLTVL.

The V gene is TRBV7-9, the J gene TRBJ2-5; no definite D call. The CDR3 runs 14 residues. Germline loops: CDR1 SEHNR, CDR2 FQNEAQ (reference sequence). V was cut by 7 bases and J by 3 bases, with 15 bases left in between. CDR3 loop: CASTQDPEEETQYF. The CDR3 DNA follows: TGTGCCAGCACCCAAGACCCCGAGGAAGAGACCCAGTACTTC.

The table lists this clone with a count of one. The chain has TRBV6-1 and TRBJ2-1; D is uncertain. V shed 6 bases and J shed 0 bases, with 9 bases lying between them. The CDR3 extends over 14 amino acids. The V gene's germline CDR1 is MNHNS and CDR2 SASEGT. The CDR3 loop is CASSPPSSYNEQFF. CDR3 sequence (DNA): TGTGCCAGCAGCCCCCCGAGCTCCTACAATGAGCAGTTCTTC.

The V gene is TRBV7-9, the J gene TRBJ1-3; no reliable D call. The CDR3 runs to 14 residues. CDR1 and CDR2 (germline): SEHNR, FQNEAQ (reference sequence). Between the trimmed V and J ends, which lost 8 bases and 0 bases, there was a span of 11 bases. CDR3 sequence: CASLRDVSGNTIYF. In nucleotides, the CDR3 is TGTGCCAGCCTAAGAGATGTCTCTGGAAACACCATATATTTT. The full variable domain, rest sourced from reference TRBV7-9 and TRBJ1-3, is DTGVSQNPRHKITKRGQNVTFRCDPISEHNRLYWYRQTLGQGPEFLTYFQNEAQLEKSRLLSDRFSAERPKGSFSTLEIQRTEQGDSAMYLCASLRDVSGNTIYFGEGSWLTVV.

This chain connects TRBV11-2 to TRBJ2-5; D is unclear. The J call may be wrong; the DNA end is better matched by TRBJ2-7. The germline CDR1 and CDR2 sequences are SGHAT and FQNNGV. CDR3 length: 12 amino acids. The CDR3 here is CASSLGSYEQYF. The CDR3 DNA follows: TGTGCCAGCAGCTTAGGGAGTTACGAGCAGTACTTC.

The chain links TRBV21-1 to TRBJ2-1; no check of the table's D call, TRBD2, against the DNA was made. TRBV21-1 is annotated as a pseudogene. There are 16 residues in the CDR3. The CDR3 DNA reads as TGTGCCAGCAGTCGGAGCTTAACGCGGGGGTCGGGAGCGCAGTTCTTC. It encodes CASSRSLTRGSGAQFF.

The rearrangement uses TRBV18 and TRBJ2-7, with 7 positions matching TRBD1. V gave up 4 bases and J gave up 2 bases; unmatched junction bases: 8. The germline CDR1 and CDR2 sequences are KGHSH and LQKENI. This CDR3 has 15 residues. CDR3 bases: TGTGCCAGCTCACAGGGGACAGTAGTAGCCTACGAGCAGTACTTC. Its protein is CASSQGTVVAYEQYF.